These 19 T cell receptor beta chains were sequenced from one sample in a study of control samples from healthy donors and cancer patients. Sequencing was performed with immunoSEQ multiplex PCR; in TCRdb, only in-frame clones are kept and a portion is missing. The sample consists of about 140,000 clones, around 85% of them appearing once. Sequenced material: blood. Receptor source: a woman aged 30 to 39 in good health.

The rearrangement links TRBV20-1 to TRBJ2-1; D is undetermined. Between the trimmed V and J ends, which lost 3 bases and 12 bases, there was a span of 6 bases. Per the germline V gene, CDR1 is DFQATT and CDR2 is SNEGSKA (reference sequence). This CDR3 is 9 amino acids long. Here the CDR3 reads CSASWPQFF. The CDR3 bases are TGCAGTGCTAGTTGGCCGCAGTTCTTC.

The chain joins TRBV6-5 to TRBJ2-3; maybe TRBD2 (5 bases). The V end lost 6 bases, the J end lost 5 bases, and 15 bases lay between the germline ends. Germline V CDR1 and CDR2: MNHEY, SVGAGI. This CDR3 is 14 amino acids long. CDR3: CASRLVREGDTQYF. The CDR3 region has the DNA TGTGCCAGCAGACTGGTTCGAGAGGGAGATACGCAGTATTTT.

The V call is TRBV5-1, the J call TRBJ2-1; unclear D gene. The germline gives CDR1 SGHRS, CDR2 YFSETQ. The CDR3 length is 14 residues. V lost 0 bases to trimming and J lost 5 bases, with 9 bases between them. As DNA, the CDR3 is TGCGCCAGCAGCTTGGGCGCGGTAGACAATGAGCAGTTCTTC. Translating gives CASSLGAVDNEQFF.

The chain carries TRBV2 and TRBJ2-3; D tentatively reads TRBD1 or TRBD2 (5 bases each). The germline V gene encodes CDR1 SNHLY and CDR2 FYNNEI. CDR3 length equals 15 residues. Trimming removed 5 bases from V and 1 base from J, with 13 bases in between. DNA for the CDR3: TGTGCCAGCAGTCCCGGGACCCTCCGCACAGATACGCAGTATTTT. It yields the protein CASSPGTLRTDTQYF.

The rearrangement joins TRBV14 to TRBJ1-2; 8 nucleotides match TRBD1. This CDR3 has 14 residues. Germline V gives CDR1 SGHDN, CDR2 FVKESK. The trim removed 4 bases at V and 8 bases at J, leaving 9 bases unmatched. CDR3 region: CASSRDRRVKGYTF. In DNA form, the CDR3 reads TGTGCCAGCAGCCGGGACAGGCGGGTGAAGGGCTACACCTTC.

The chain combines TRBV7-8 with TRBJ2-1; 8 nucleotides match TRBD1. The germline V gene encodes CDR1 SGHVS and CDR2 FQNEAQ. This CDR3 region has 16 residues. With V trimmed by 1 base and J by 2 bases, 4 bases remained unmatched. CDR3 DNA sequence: TGTGCCAGCAGCTTAGGACCGGGACAGGCCTACAATGAGCAGTTCTTC. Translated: CASSLGPGQAYNEQFF.

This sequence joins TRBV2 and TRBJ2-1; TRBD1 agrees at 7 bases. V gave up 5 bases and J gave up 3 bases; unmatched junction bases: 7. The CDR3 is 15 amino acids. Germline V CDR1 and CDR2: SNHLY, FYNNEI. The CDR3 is CASSRTGVVYNEQFF. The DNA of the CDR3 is TGTGCCAGCAGTCGTACAGGGGTGGTCTACAATGAGCAGTTCTTC. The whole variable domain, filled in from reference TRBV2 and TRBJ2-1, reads EPEVTQTPSHQVTQMGQEVILRCVPISNHLYFYWYRQILGQKVEFLVSFYNNEISEKSEIFDDQFSVERPDGSNFTLKIRSTKLEDSAMYFCASSRTGVVYNEQFFGPGTRLTVL.

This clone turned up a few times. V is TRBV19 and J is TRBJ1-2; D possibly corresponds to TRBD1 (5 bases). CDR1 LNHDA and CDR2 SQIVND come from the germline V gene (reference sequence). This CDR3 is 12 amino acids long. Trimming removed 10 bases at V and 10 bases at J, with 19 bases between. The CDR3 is CAIKTPTDVYTF. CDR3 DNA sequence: TGTGCCATAAAAACCCCGACAGACGTCTACACCTTC.

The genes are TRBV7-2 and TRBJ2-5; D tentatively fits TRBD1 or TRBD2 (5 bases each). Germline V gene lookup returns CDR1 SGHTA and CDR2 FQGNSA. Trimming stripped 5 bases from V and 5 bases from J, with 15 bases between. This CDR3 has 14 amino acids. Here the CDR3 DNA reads TGTGCCAGCAGCCTAAAATGGGGCGGGGAGACCCAGTACTTC. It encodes CASSLKWGGETQYF.

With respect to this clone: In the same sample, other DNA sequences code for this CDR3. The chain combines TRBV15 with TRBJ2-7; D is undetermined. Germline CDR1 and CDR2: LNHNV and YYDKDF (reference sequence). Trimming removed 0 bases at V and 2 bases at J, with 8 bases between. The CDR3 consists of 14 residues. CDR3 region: CATSRDRAAYEQYF. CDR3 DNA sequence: TGTGCCACCAGCAGAGATAGGGCCGCCTACGAGCAGTACTTC.

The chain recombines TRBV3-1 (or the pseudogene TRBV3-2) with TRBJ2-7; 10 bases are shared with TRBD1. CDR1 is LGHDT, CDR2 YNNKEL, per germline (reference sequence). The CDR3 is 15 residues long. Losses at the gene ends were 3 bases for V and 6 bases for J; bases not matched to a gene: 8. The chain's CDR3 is CASSQGTGVASEQYF. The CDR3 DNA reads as TGTGCCAGCAGCCAGGGGACAGGGGTGGCATCCGAGCAGTACTTC.

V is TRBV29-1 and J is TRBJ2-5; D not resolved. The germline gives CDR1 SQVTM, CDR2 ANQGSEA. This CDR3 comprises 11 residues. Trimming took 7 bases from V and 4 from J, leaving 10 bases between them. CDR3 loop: CSGRGGETQYF. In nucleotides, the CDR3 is TGCAGCGGTCGAGGTGGAGAGACCCAGTACTTC. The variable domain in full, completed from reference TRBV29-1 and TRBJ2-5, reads SAVISQKPSRDICQRGTSLTIQCQVDSQVTMMFWYRQQPGQSLTLIATANQGSEATYESGFVIDKFPISRPNLTFSTLTVSNMSPEDSSIYLCSGRGGETQYFGPGTRLLVL.

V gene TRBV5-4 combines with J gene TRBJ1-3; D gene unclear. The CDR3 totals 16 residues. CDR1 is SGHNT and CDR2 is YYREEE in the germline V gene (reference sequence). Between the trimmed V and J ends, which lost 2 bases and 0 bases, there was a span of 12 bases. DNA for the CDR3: TGTGCCAGCAGCTTCTTCGAGGACGGCTCTGGAAACACCATATATTTT. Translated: CASSFFEDGSGNTIYF.

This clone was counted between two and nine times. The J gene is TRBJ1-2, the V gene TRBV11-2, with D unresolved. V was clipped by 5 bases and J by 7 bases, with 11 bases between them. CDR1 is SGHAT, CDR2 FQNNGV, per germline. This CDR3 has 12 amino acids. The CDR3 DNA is TGTGCCAGCAGCACAAGTTGGTTTGGCTACACCTTC. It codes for CASSTSWFGYTF.

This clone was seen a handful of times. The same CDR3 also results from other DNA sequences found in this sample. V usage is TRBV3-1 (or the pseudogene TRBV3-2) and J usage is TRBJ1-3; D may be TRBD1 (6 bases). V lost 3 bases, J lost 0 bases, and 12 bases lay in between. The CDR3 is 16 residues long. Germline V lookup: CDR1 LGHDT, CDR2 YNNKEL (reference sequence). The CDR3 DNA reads TGTGCCAGCAGCCAGGGGGCAGGAAGCTCTGGAAACACCATATATTTT. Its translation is CASSQGAGSSGNTIYF.

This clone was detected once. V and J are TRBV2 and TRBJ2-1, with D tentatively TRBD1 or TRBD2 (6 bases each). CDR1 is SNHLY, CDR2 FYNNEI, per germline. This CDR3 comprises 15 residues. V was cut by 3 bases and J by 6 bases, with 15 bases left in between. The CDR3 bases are TGTGCCAGCAGTGAGAGCGGAGGGGGATCCAATGAGCAGTTCTTC. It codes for CASSESGGGSNEQFF.

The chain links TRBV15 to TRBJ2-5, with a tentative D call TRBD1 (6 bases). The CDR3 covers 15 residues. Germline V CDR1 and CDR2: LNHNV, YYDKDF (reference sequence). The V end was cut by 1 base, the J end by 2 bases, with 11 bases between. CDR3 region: CATSRGSGVQETQYF. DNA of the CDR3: TGTGCCACCAGCAGAGGGTCAGGGGTTCAAGAGACCCAGTACTTC.

DNA of the CDR3: TGTGCCAGCAGCTTAAAAGTTGGCGGGAGAGGTGGTCCAGATACGCAGTATTTT. This sequence encodes CASSLKVGGRGGPDTQYF. The chain couples TRBV7-3 to TRBJ2-3; 7 bases match TRBD2. This CDR3 has 18 amino acids. Germline values: CDR1 SGHTA, CDR2 FQGTGA. After removal of 1 base from V and 4 bases from J, the junction contained 14 bases not matched to a gene.

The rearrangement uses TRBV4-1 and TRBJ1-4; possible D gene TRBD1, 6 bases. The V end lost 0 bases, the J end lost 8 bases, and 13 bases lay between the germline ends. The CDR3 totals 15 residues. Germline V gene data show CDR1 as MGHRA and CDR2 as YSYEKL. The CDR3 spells CASSQDQDRREKLFF. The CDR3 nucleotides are TGCGCCAGCAGCCAAGATCAGGACAGAAGAGAAAAACTGTTTTTT.